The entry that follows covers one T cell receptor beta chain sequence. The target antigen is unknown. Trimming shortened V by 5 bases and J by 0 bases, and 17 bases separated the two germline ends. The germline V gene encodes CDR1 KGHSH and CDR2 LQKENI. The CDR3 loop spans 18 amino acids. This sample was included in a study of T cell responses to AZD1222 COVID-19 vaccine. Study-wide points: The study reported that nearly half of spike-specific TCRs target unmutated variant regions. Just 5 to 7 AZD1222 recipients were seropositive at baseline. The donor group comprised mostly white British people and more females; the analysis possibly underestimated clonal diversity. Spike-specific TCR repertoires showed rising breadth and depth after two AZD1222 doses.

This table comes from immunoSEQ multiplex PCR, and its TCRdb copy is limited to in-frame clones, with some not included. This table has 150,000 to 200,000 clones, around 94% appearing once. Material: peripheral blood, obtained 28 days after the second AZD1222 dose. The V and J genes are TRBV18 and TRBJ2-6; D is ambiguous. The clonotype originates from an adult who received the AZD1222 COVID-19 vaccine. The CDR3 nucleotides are TGTGCCAGCTCATCGCCCTTTGACGGTAGCTCTGGGGCCAACGTCCTGACTTTC. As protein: CASSSPFDGSSGANVLTF.